The next 2 T cell receptor beta chains were all read from a single sample in a study of blood T cell repertoires in COVID-19. Method: immunoSEQ multiplex PCR; TCRdb's copy keeps in-frame clones and lacks some. The repertoire consists of tens of thousands of clones, with roughly 84% occurring once and the leading ten covering about 4%. The sequenced material came from peripheral blood. These receptors were obtained from a man older than 75 with active COVID-19.

The chain has TRBV19 and TRBJ2-3; no reliable D call. Between the trimmed V and J ends, which lost 2 bases and 2 bases, there was a span of 8 bases. Germline CDR1 is LNHDA and CDR2 is SQIVND (reference sequence). This CDR3 spans 14 amino acids. CDR3 loop: CASSISAATDTQYF. Written as DNA, the CDR3 is TGTGCCAGTAGTATAAGCGCCGCCACAGATACGCAGTATTTT.

This chain connects TRBV27 to TRBJ2-2; 7 nucleotides line up with TRBD2. With 6 bases clipped from V and 4 bases from J, the junction kept 11 bases outside the gene matches. Germline values: CDR1 MNHEY, CDR2 SMNVEV (reference sequence). The CDR3 covers 16 residues. The CDR3: CASRAFGAGSTGELFF. The CDR3 region has the DNA TGTGCCAGCAGGGCATTCGGAGCGGGAAGCACCGGGGAGCTGTTTTTT.